These 32 T cell receptor beta chains share one sample of origin, sequenced in a study of PD-1 blockade in mismatch repair-deficient tumors. The data were produced by immunoSEQ multiplex PCR, yet TCRdb's version contains in-frame clones alone and is incomplete. This sample yields some 120,000 clones, of which 88% are seen a single time; 12% belongs to the top ten. The sample here was peripheral blood, taken about 17 months after starting pembrolizumab. These receptors all come from an adult with mismatch repair-deficient cancer.

This chain uses TRBV28 with TRBJ2-1; 12 bases line up with TRBD2. The CDR3 covers 18 residues. V gave up 5 bases and J gave up 0 bases; unmatched junction bases: 8. CDR1 and CDR2 from the germline V gene are MDHEN and SYDVKM. DNA for the CDR3: TGTGCCAGCAGTCCGGGACTAGCGGGCTTTTCCTCCTACAATGAGCAGTTCTTC. This gives the protein CASSPGLAGFSSYNEQFF. Full variable domain (remainder filled in from reference TRBV28 and TRBJ2-1): DVKVTQSSRYLVKRTGEKVFLECVQDMDHENMFWYRQDPGLGLRLIYFSYDVKMKEKGDIPEGYSVSREKKERFSLILESASTNQTSMYLCASSPGLAGFSSYNEQFFGPGTRLTVL.

This clone turned up a few times. This rearrangement joins TRBV4-3 to TRBJ2-7; 10 bases match TRBD1. Germline V gives CDR1 LGHNA, CDR2 YSLEER. Trimming cost V 1 base and J 5 bases; bases outside gene matches: 2. CDR3 size: 14 residues. CDR3 protein: CASSQGGTGDEQYF. The CDR3 DNA reads as TGCGCCAGCAGCCAAGGGGGGACAGGGGACGAGCAGTACTTC.

The chain employs TRBV12-5 and TRBJ2-2, with D possibly being TRBD2 (7 bases). Germline V gene sequence: CDR1 LGHNT, CDR2 FRNRAP. The germline V and J ends were trimmed by 2 bases and 2 bases, with 18 bases remaining between them. This CDR3 comprises 18 residues. CDR3 amino acids: CASGLSRGAGINTGELFF. As DNA, the CDR3 is TGTGCTAGTGGTTTGTCTCGGGGGGCGGGCATTAACACCGGGGAGCTGTTTTTT.

The sample holds one count of this clone. This sample includes further DNA sequences coding for the same CDR3. The chain employs TRBV12-5 and TRBJ2-2; D is undetermined. Deletions cut 1 base from V and 6 bases from J, with 6 bases between. The CDR3 totals 13 residues. CDR1 is LGHNT, CDR2 FRNRAP, per germline. The DNA of the CDR3 is TGTGCTAGTGGTTTGGAGCAGGCCGGGGAGCTGTTTTTT. Protein: CASGLEQAGELFF.

The chain couples TRBV2 to TRBJ2-7, with D possibly matching TRBD2 (5 bases). CDR1 is SNHLY and CDR2 is FYNNEI in the germline V gene. This CDR3 has 13 residues. The ends were cut back, 1 base at V and 4 bases at J, with 8 bases in the middle. CDR3 amino acids: CASSEVSGYEQYF. The CDR3 DNA sequence: TGTGCCAGCAGTGAAGTCTCGGGGTACGAGCAGTACTTC.

The genes are TRBV6-1 and TRBJ1-5; 10 bases are shared with TRBD1. V was clipped by 6 bases and J by 6 bases; unmatched bases: 2. Germline V gene sequence: CDR1 MNHNS, CDR2 SASEGT. The CDR3 is 13 amino acids. CDR3 loop: CASRRQGAQPQHF. Written as DNA, the CDR3 is TGTGCCAGCAGGCGACAGGGGGCTCAGCCCCAGCATTTT.

This chain connects TRBV7-2 to TRBJ2-3, with TRBD2 as a possible D gene (5 bases). The CDR3 runs 17 residues. Trimming cost V 2 bases and J 5 bases, with 20 bases left between them. CDR1 SGHTA and CDR2 FQGNSA come from the germline V gene. The CDR3 here is CASSLFLVGVTGDTQYF. CDR3 sequence (DNA): TGTGCCAGCAGCTTATTTCTGGTGGGAGTAACGGGAGATACGCAGTATTTT. The entire variable domain, with the rest obtained from reference TRBV7-2 and TRBJ2-3, is as follows: GAGVSQSPSNKVTEKGKDVELRCDPISGHTALYWYRQSLGQGLEFLIYFQGNSAPDKSGLPSDRFSAERTGGSVSTLTIQRTQQEDSAVYLCASSLFLVGVTGDTQYFGPGTRLTVL.

This clone was recorded once. The J gene is TRBJ1-4, the V gene TRBV27, with D hard to call. The germline V gene has CDR1 MNHEY and CDR2 SMNVEV (reference sequence). The V end was cut by 5 bases, the J end by 4 bases, with 20 bases between. This CDR3 is built from 17 residues. The CDR3, as DNA: TGTGCCAGCAGTCTCGTTAAGGTCGACCGCCTTAATGAAAAACTGTTTTTT. Amino acid sequence: CASSLVKVDRLNEKLFF.

This clone was picked up a small number of times. The rearrangement joins TRBV4-1 to TRBJ2-7; D not certain. This CDR3 comprises 14 residues. V was cut by 0 bases and J by 6 bases, with 12 bases left in between. CDR1 and CDR2 from the germline V gene are MGHRA and YSYEKL. CDR3 in DNA: TGCGCCAGCAGCCAAGATCGGCCATCCAGCGAGCAGTACTTC. Amino acid sequence: CASSQDRPSSEQYF.

This rearrangement joins TRBV6-1 to TRBJ2-7; 7 bases map to TRBD1. The J segment lost 2 bases and the V segment lost 4 bases, leaving 8 bases of the junction unmatched. The CDR3 is 15 residues long. Germline assignment: CDR1 MNHNS and CDR2 SASEGT. CDR3: CASSAPRDSTYEQYF. CDR3 in DNA: TGTGCCAGCAGTGCCCCCCGGGACAGCACCTACGAGCAGTACTTC.

The CDR3, as DNA: TGCGCCAGCAGCCAGATAGACTGGTCTAAGACCGGGGAGCTGTTTTTT. This sequence encodes CASSQIDWSKTGELFF. V is TRBV4-1 and J is TRBJ2-2; D is ambiguous. CDR1 is MGHRA, CDR2 YSYEKL, per germline. V was trimmed by 3 bases and J by 5 bases, leaving 16 bases between them. The CDR3 length is 16 residues.

The rearrangement links TRBV6-5 to TRBJ1-1; D is unclear. Germline CDR1 reads MNHEY; CDR2 reads SVGAGI. CDR3 length: 12 amino acids. Trimming cost V 10 bases and J 2 bases, with 11 bases left between them. This CDR3 reads CATLGPNTEAFF. Written as DNA, the CDR3 is TGTGCCACCCTAGGCCCAAACACTGAAGCTTTCTTT.

This clone was detected only once. The chain couples TRBV7-2 to TRBJ2-7, with 8 bases matching TRBD1. Unmatched junction bases numbered 9, after V lost 5 bases and J lost 3 bases. The CDR3 totals 15 residues. The germline V gene encodes CDR1 SGHTA and CDR2 FQGNSA. The CDR3 DNA reads as TGTGCCAGCAGCATATTAGGACAGGGTGTCTACGAGCAGTACTTC. Protein: CASSILGQGVYEQYF.

V is TRBV4-3 and J is TRBJ2-3; D is possibly TRBD2 (5 bases). The CDR3 is 19 residues long. Trimming removed 0 bases at V and 3 bases at J, with 22 bases between. Germline assignment: CDR1 LGHNA and CDR2 YSLEER. This chain's CDR3 is CASSQDQIRASLRTDTQYF. The DNA for the CDR3 is TGCGCCAGCAGCCAAGATCAGATTAGGGCTAGCCTTAGGACAGATACGCAGTATTTT.

The chain joins TRBV5-1 to TRBJ2-5; D call uncertain. V was clipped by 0 bases and J by 2 bases, with 11 bases between them. Germline loops: CDR1 SGHRS, CDR2 YFSETQ. This CDR3 contains 15 residues. In nucleotides, the CDR3 is TGCGCCAGCAGCTTGGCCGTATTAGGACAAGAGACCCAGTACTTC. Residues: CASSLAVLGQETQYF.

The chain is built from TRBV27 and TRBJ1-5; a weak D match, TRBD1 (5 bases). Looked up from germline, CDR1 is MNHEY and CDR2 is SMNVEV (reference sequence). The CDR3 has 14 residues. Trimming left V 0 bases short and J 6 bases short, with 9 bases between. CDR3 in amino acids: CASSLSSGFQPQHF. The DNA of the CDR3 is TGTGCCAGCAGTTTATCGTCAGGGTTTCAGCCCCAGCATTTT.

The CDR3 reads CASSSRDPDPNGRETQYF. The CDR3, as DNA: TGTGCCAGTAGTAGCCGGGATCCCGACCCGAATGGGAGAGAGACCCAGTACTTC. The V call is TRBV19, the J call TRBJ2-5, with a tentative D call TRBD2 (5 bases). CDR3 length equals 18 residues. Per the germline V gene, CDR1 is LNHDA and CDR2 is SQIVND (reference sequence). V was trimmed by 4 bases and J by 4 bases, leaving 25 bases between them. Combining the CDR3 with reference TRBV19 and TRBJ2-5 gives the whole variable domain DGGITQSPKYLFRKEGQNVTLSCEQNLNHDAMYWYRQDPGQGLRLIYYSQIVNDFQKGDIAEGYSVSREKKESFPLTVTSAQKNPTAFYLCASSSRDPDPNGRETQYFGPGTRLLVL.

The table lists this clone with a few counts. The chain recombines TRBV19 with TRBJ2-1, with D perhaps matching TRBD2 (5 bases). V lost 0 bases and J lost 7, with 16 bases in between. From germline, CDR1 is LNHDA and CDR2 SQIVND (reference sequence). CDR3 length equals 16 residues. The CDR3 sequence is CASSIDGFEGRNEQFF. In nucleotides, the CDR3 is TGTGCCAGTAGTATAGACGGGTTCGAGGGTAGGAATGAGCAGTTCTTC.

The chain employs TRBV6-5 and TRBJ1-3; D might be TRBD1 (5 bases). The germline V and J ends were trimmed by 0 bases and 2 bases, with 11 bases remaining between them. This CDR3 is 16 amino acids long. Germline assignment: CDR1 MNHEY and CDR2 SVGAGI. The CDR3 protein is CASSYSRGRAGNTIYF. In DNA form, the CDR3 reads TGTGCCAGCAGTTACTCGCGGGGGAGGGCTGGAAACACCATATATTTT.

The J gene is TRBJ1-1, the V gene TRBV7-9; D perhaps matches TRBD1 (6 bases). Trimming removed 5 bases at V and 4 bases at J, with 11 bases between. Germline V gives CDR1 SEHNR, CDR2 FQNEAQ (reference sequence). The CDR3 contains 13 residues. CDR3 sequence: CASSRTGPTEAFF. CDR3 bases: TGTGCCAGCAGCAGAACAGGGCCCACTGAAGCTTTCTTT. The full variable domain, in which reference TRBV7-9 and TRBJ1-1 provide the parts outside the CDR3, is DTGVSQNPRHKITKRGQNVTFRCDPISEHNRLYWYRQTLGQGPEFLTYFQNEAQLEKSRLLSDRFSAERPKGSFSTLEIQRTEQGDSAMYLCASSRTGPTEAFFGQGTRLTVV.

The chain employs TRBV27 and TRBJ1-5; D is possibly TRBD1 (6 bases). The CDR3 totals 14 residues. Trimming cost V 5 bases and J 2 bases, with 10 bases left between them. Germline assignment: CDR1 MNHEY and CDR2 SMNVEV (reference sequence). The CDR3 loop reads CASSRRGGNQPQHF. The CDR3 coding sequence is TGTGCCAGCAGTCGAAGGGGGGGCAATCAGCCCCAGCATTTT.

The rearrangement links TRBV2 to TRBJ1-1, with D possibly being TRBD1 (5 bases). Germline V gives CDR1 SNHLY, CDR2 FYNNEI. The CDR3 is 14 residues long. Deletions cut 3 bases from V and 1 base from J, with 9 bases between. CDR3 nucleotides: TGTGCCAGCAGTGAGGGACGGACGAACACTGAAGCTTTCTTT. Its protein is CASSEGRTNTEAFF.

V usage is TRBV12-5 and J usage is TRBJ1-5; D might be TRBD1 (5 bases). The CDR3 runs to 14 residues. The germline V gene has CDR1 LGHNT and CDR2 FRNRAP. V lost 6 bases and J 3 bases, leaving 12 bases between the germline ends. The CDR3 sequence: CASGGGLINQPQHF. The DNA for the CDR3 is TGTGCTAGTGGGGGGGGACTGATCAATCAGCCCCAGCATTTT. Based on the CDR3 plus reference TRBV12-5 and TRBJ1-5, the full variable domain is DARVTQTPRHKVTEMGQEVTMRCQPILGHNTVFWYRQTMMQGLELLAYFRNRAPLDDSGMPKDRFSAEMPDATLATLKIQPSEPRDSAVYFCASGGGLINQPQHFGDGTRLSIL.

In this sample, this clone turned up once. The genes are TRBV5-4 and TRBJ2-1, with 9 nucleotides matching TRBD1. The germline gives CDR1 SGHNT, CDR2 YYREEE (reference sequence). The J segment lost 8 bases and the V segment lost 2 bases, leaving 5 bases of the junction unmatched. The CDR3 is made up of 14 amino acids. The CDR3 DNA follows: TGTGCCAGCAGCTTCCCGACAGGGGGGGATGAGCAGTTCTTC. Translated: CASSFPTGGDEQFF.

This clone has a single count. The V gene is TRBV25-1, the J gene TRBJ2-2; 10 bases are a match to TRBD1. CDR3 length: 18 residues. Per the germline V gene, CDR1 is MGHDK and CDR2 is SYGVNS. The J segment lost 1 base and the V segment lost 4 bases, leaving 9 bases of the junction unmatched. CDR3 nucleotide sequence: TGTGCCAGCAGTGGAAGGACAGGGGGTAACCTGAACACCGGGGAGCTGTTTTTT. Amino acids: CASSGRTGGNLNTGELFF.

This chain's CDR3 is CASSLSRVNQPQHF. The DNA of the CDR3 is TGTGCCAGCAGTTTAAGCAGGGTCAATCAGCCCCAGCATTTT. The rearrangement links TRBV28 to TRBJ1-5; tentatively, D is TRBD1 (5 bases). Trimming shortened V by 2 bases and J by 3 bases, and 8 bases separated the two germline ends. The CDR3 has 14 residues. Germline-derived CDR1 and CDR2 are MDHEN and SYDVKM.

V gene TRBV6-1 combines with J gene TRBJ2-1; D perhaps matches TRBD2 (6 bases). Trimming removed 1 base from V and 10 bases from J, with 23 bases in between. The CDR3 loop spans 17 amino acids. Germline CDR1 reads MNHNS; CDR2 reads SASEGT. The CDR3 DNA reads TGTGCCAGCAGTGAAGAGGGCGGGGCAACCATCAACCGAGAGCAGTTCTTC. Translation gives CASSEEGGATINREQFF.

The rearrangement uses TRBV6-6 and TRBJ1-1; D is perhaps TRBD1 (6 bases). The CDR3 contains 13 residues. CDR1 is MNHNY, CDR2 SVGAGI, per germline (reference sequence). The germline V and J ends were trimmed by 11 bases and 1 base, with 14 bases remaining between them. The CDR3 nucleotides are TGTGCCTGCCAAACGACAGGGAACACTGAAGCTTTCTTT. Translated: CACQTTGNTEAFF.

In its sample, this clone was seen a few times. The chain combines TRBV28 with TRBJ1-5; 7 nucleotides line up with TRBD1. The CDR3 spans 15 residues. From germline, CDR1 is MDHEN and CDR2 SYDVKM. The trim removed 5 bases at V and 0 bases at J, leaving 4 bases unmatched. DNA of the CDR3: TGTGCCAGCAGTGACAGGGCCTATAGCAATCAGCCCCAGCATTTT. Amino acid sequence: CASSDRAYSNQPQHF.

The chain links TRBV9 to TRBJ2-3; the D call may be TRBD1 or TRBD2 (5 bases each). V shed 3 bases and J shed 0 bases, with 17 bases lying between them. Per germline, CDR1 SGDLS and CDR2 YYNGEE. The CDR3 sequence is 17 residues long. CDR3 sequence (DNA): TGTGCCAGCAGCGCCGCCTCCGGGACCTCTAGCACAGATACGCAGTATTTT. It is translated as CASSAASGTSSTDTQYF. Supplemented by reference TRBV9 and TRBJ2-3, the full variable domain reads DSGVTQTPKHLITATGQRVTLRCSPRSGDLSVYWYQQSLDQGLQFLIQYYNGEERAKGNILERFSAQQFPDLHSELNLSSLELGDSALYFCASSAASGTSSTDTQYFGPGTRLTVL.

The chain uses TRBV11-2 and TRBJ2-3; a weak D match, TRBD2 (6 bases). CDR3 length: 16 residues. The germline gives CDR1 SGHAT, CDR2 FQNNGV. Trimming shortened V by 1 base and J by 1 base, and 12 bases separated the two germline ends. CDR3 protein: CASSLGLVFRTDTQYF. The DNA for the CDR3 is TGTGCCAGCAGCTTAGGACTAGTCTTCCGCACAGATACGCAGTATTTT.

The count of this clone is one. The genes are TRBV6-1 and TRBJ2-7; 7 nucleotides agree with TRBD1. CDR1 and CDR2 from the germline V gene are MNHNS and SASEGT. V gave up 6 bases and J gave up 0 bases; unmatched junction bases: 8. This CDR3 spans 15 amino acids. This chain's CDR3 is CASSHRGLSSYEQYF. The CDR3 DNA is TGTGCCAGCAGCCACAGGGGCCTTAGCTCCTACGAGCAGTACTTC.